This T cell receptor (beta chain) was recovered during a study of Ad26.COV2.S vaccination and SARS-CoV-2 variants. Study-level information: Each vaccinee took Ad26.COV2.S intramuscularly, once or twice 56 days apart. Findings of the study overall: The analyses of TCR breadth and depth may have understated the size of total T cell responses.

TCRdb's copy holds only in-frame clones and misses some; the assay was immunoSEQ multiplex PCR. Altogether hundreds of thousands of clones are present, around 90% being singletons, with the ten largest covering over 1.3%. CDR1 is SGHTA, CDR2 FQGNSA, per germline. V was pared by 4 bases and J by 6 bases, with 8 bases between. The CDR3 runs 12 residues. This clone was seen a single time. Its antigen is not identified. Specified treatment: 15 to 20 received Ad26.COV2.S at low or high dose, single or two shots; 5 received placebo; per-sample allocation not given. Collection of the samples took place on day 63 after the first injection of vaccine or placebo. The vaccine delivered Wuhan-strain SARS-CoV-2 spike through an Ad26 vector.

The TCR was taken from a person between 18 and 65 years old who received the Ad26.COV2.S COVID-19 vaccine or a placebo. This material consisted of peripheral blood, taken in a trial of Ad26.COV2.S vaccine versus placebo. The rearrangement links TRBV7-2 to TRBJ2-3; D is unclear. The CDR3 loop reads CASSSVRDTQYF. CDR3 bases: TGTGCCAGCAGCTCGGTCCGGGATACGCAGTATTTT.